These 29 T cell receptor beta chains came from one sample sequenced in a study of cytomegalovirus exposure and HLA in healthy donors. PCR involved 60 Vbeta and 13 Jbeta primers. Method: immunoSEQ multiplex PCR; TCRdb's copy keeps in-frame clones and lacks some. The table includes about 160,000 clones, roughly 80% detected once. Sequencing was done on a sample of PBMCs. All receptors derive from a man aged 35 to 55 in good health and CMV-seronegative.

The rearrangement uses TRBV30 and TRBJ1-6; possible D gene TRBD1, 5 bases. V was cut by 5 bases and J by 7 bases, with 12 bases left in between. Germline V gene lookup returns CDR1 GTSNPN and CDR2 SVGIG (reference sequence). There are 13 residues in the CDR3. The CDR3 DNA is TGTGCCTGGGGGAGGGGAGGCAATTCACCCCTCCACTTT. Encoded protein: CAWGRGGNSPLHF.

The gene calls are TRBV5-4 and TRBJ1-3, with D possibly matching TRBD1 (5 bases). The CDR3 is 15 amino acids. Between the trimmed V and J ends, which lost 1 base and 2 bases, there was a span of 10 bases. Per germline, CDR1 SGHNT and CDR2 YYREEE (reference sequence). CDR3 amino acids: CASSLTPQAGNTIYF. The DNA of the CDR3 is TGTGCCAGCAGCTTGACACCACAGGCTGGAAACACCATATATTTT.

The rearrangement links TRBV6-6 to TRBJ1-1, with 8 bases that match TRBD1. Germline V lookup: CDR1 MNHNY, CDR2 SVGAGI (reference sequence). The CDR3 sequence is 14 residues long. V was clipped by 6 bases and J by 2 bases; unmatched bases: 5. CDR3 loop: CASSPGQGNTEAFF. The CDR3 nucleotides are TGTGCCAGCAGCCCAGGACAGGGAAACACTGAAGCTTTCTTT.

The CDR3 DNA follows: TGTGCCACCACCTTAGCGGGACCCACAGATACGCAGTATTTT. It translates to CATTLAGPTDTQYF. The chain recombines TRBV6-6 with TRBJ2-3; 8 positions agree with TRBD2. CDR1 is MNHNY, CDR2 SVGAGI, per germline (reference sequence). The CDR3 loop spans 14 amino acids. V gave up 10 bases and J gave up 2 bases; unmatched junction bases: 8.

The chain joins TRBV7-2 to TRBJ1-5, with a tentative D call TRBD1 (6 bases). CDR1 is SGHTA, CDR2 FQGNSA, per germline. The V gene lost 4 bases and the J gene lost 6 bases, with 16 bases spanning the gap. CDR3 size: 15 residues. The DNA for the CDR3 is TGTGCCAGCAGCTCCACAGGGACGCGGACTCAGCCCCAGCATTTT. It codes for CASSSTGTRTQPQHF.

This chain joins TRBV19 and TRBJ1-2; no firm D call. The CDR3 loop spans 16 amino acids. Deletions cut 1 base from V and 0 bases from J, with 12 bases between. The germline V gene has CDR1 LNHDA and CDR2 SQIVND (reference sequence). This CDR3 is CASSIGVDSPNYGYTF. Here the CDR3 DNA reads TGTGCCAGTAGTATAGGTGTAGATTCACCTAACTATGGCTACACCTTC.

This clone was counted a few times. This chain connects TRBV4-3 to TRBJ2-2; 11 bases map to TRBD2. This CDR3 spans 15 amino acids. V shed 4 bases and J 6 bases; nucleotides not matched to a gene: 4. CDR1 LGHNA and CDR2 YSLEER come from the germline V gene. CDR3 loop: CASSLTSGEPGELFF. The CDR3 DNA reads TGCGCCAGCAGCCTGACTAGCGGGGAGCCCGGGGAGCTGTTTTTT.

V gene TRBV11-3 combines with J gene TRBJ1-6; TRBD1 matches at 7 bases. The CDR3 loop spans 16 amino acids. Looked up from germline, CDR1 is SGHNT and CDR2 is YENEEA. With 3 bases clipped from V and 3 bases from J, the junction kept 5 bases outside the gene matches. This chain's CDR3 is CASSFGTGVYNSPLHF. The CDR3 nucleotides are TGTGCCAGCAGCTTTGGAACAGGGGTCTATAATTCACCCCTCCACTTT.

This clone has just a few counts. One junction end disagrees with the germline gene, perhaps due to a read error. This chain joins TRBV2 and TRBJ2-1; TRBD1 agrees at 7 bases. The CDR3 contains 15 residues. CDR1 is SNHLY, CDR2 FYNNEI, per germline. CDR3 loop: CASTETGTAYNEQFF. The CDR3 DNA follows: TGTGCCAGCACTGAAACCGGGACAGCGTACAATGAGCAGTTCTTC.

The V gene is TRBV7-6, the J gene TRBJ2-1; 8 bases are a match to TRBD1. This CDR3 contains 13 residues. The germline V gene has CDR1 SGHVS and CDR2 FNYEAQ. With 4 bases clipped from V and 5 bases from J, the junction kept 1 base outside the gene matches. The CDR3 region has the DNA TGTGCCAGCAGCTGGACAGGGAACAATGAGCAGTTCTTC. Its protein is CASSWTGNNEQFF.

V usage is TRBV7-9 and J usage is TRBJ1-5, with D possibly matching TRBD1 (5 bases). Germline CDR1 is SEHNR and CDR2 is FQNEAQ (reference sequence). Deletions cut 1 base from V and 3 bases from J, with 7 bases between. The CDR3 contains 14 residues. Here the CDR3 DNA reads TGTGCCAGCAGCTTAGGGGGCGCCAATCAGCCCCAGCATTTT. It specifies CASSLGGANQPQHF.

The chain's CDR3 is CASREGENYGYTF. In DNA form, the CDR3 reads TGTGCCAGCAGGGAGGGCGAAAACTATGGCTACACCTTC. The rearrangement links TRBV7-9 to TRBJ1-2; no reliable D call. The germline V gene encodes CDR1 SEHNR and CDR2 FQNEAQ (reference sequence). V was shortened by 6 bases and J by 2 bases, with 10 bases between the two germline ends. The length of the CDR3 is 13 residues.

The genes are TRBV5-5 and TRBJ1-5, with D possibly TRBD1 on 6 matching bases. Germline-derived CDR1 and CDR2 are SGHKS and YYEKEE (reference sequence). The CDR3 contains 15 residues. Trimming removed 4 bases at V and 4 bases at J, with 15 bases between. The CDR3 here is CASSPTGFGNQPQHF. The CDR3 bases are TGTGCCAGCAGCCCTACAGGGTTCGGGAATCAGCCCCAGCATTTT. Complete variable domain (other parts from reference TRBV5-5 and TRBJ1-5): DAGVTQSPTHLIKTRGQQVTLRCSPISGHKSVSWYQQVLGQGPQFIFQYYEKEERGRGNFPDRFSARQFPNYSSELNVNALLLGDSALYLCASSPTGFGNQPQHFGDGTRLSIL.

The V and J genes are TRBV27 and TRBJ1-1; possible D gene TRBD1, 5 bases. CDR3 length: 13 amino acids. Germline-derived CDR1 and CDR2 are MNHEY and SMNVEV (reference sequence). V was trimmed by 6 bases and J by 3 bases, leaving 11 bases between them. CDR3 protein: CASSRGVYTEAFF. CDR3 DNA sequence: TGTGCCAGCAGCCGGGGGGTGTACACTGAAGCTTTCTTT.

The rearrangement links TRBV19 to TRBJ2-3, with TRBD2 matching over 10 bases. With 5 bases clipped from V and 0 bases from J, the junction kept 8 bases outside the gene matches. CDR1 is LNHDA and CDR2 is SQIVND in the germline V gene (reference sequence). The CDR3 runs 17 residues. CDR3: CASSPHSGGTSTDTQYF. The CDR3 DNA sequence: TGTGCCAGTAGTCCCCATAGCGGGGGGACTAGCACAGATACGCAGTATTTT.

The chain has TRBV5-5 and TRBJ2-5; D is undetermined. Per the germline V gene, CDR1 is SGHKS and CDR2 is YYEKEE (reference sequence). This CDR3 is built from 11 residues. Trimming took 7 bases from V and 5 from J, leaving 9 bases between them. The CDR3 region has the DNA TGTGCCAGCTTCCTCCTCGAGACCCAGTACTTC. The encoded protein is CASFLLETQYF. Full variable domain (remainder filled in from reference TRBV5-5 and TRBJ2-5): DAGVTQSPTHLIKTRGQQVTLRCSPISGHKSVSWYQQVLGQGPQFIFQYYEKEERGRGNFPDRFSARQFPNYSSELNVNALLLGDSALYLCASFLLETQYFGPGTRLLVL.

This clone was recorded only once. The rearrangement links TRBV5-1 to TRBJ2-6, with a tentative D call TRBD2 (5 bases). Germline CDR1 reads SGHRS; CDR2 reads YFSETQ. The CDR3 is made up of 16 amino acids. Deletions cut 5 bases from V and 0 bases from J, with 12 bases between. The CDR3, as DNA: TGCGCCAGCAGGGCGGCGGGTAGCTCTGGGGCCAACGTCCTGACTTTC. Its translation is CASRAAGSSGANVLTF.

The chain combines TRBV19 with TRBJ1-3; D ambiguous. Germline V lookup: CDR1 LNHDA, CDR2 SQIVND (reference sequence). The CDR3 sequence is 12 residues long. Trimming cost V 5 bases and J 5 bases, with 7 bases left between them. CDR3 protein: CASSVSRNTIYF. CDR3 DNA: TGTGCCAGTAGTGTATCCCGAAACACCATATATTTT.

This clone was seen a handful of times. This chain joins TRBV2 and TRBJ2-2, with a possible D match to TRBD2 (5 bases). Germline V gives CDR1 SNHLY, CDR2 FYNNEI. V lost 3 bases, J lost 5 bases, and 16 bases lay in between. The CDR3 sequence is 16 residues long. The CDR3 loop is CASSDRWGVRTGELFF. CDR3 nucleotides: TGTGCCAGCAGTGATCGGTGGGGAGTAAGGACCGGGGAGCTGTTTTTT. Variable domain in full (rest from reference TRBV2 and TRBJ2-2): EPEVTQTPSHQVTQMGQEVILRCVPISNHLYFYWYRQILGQKVEFLVSFYNNEISEKSEIFDDQFSVERPDGSNFTLKIRSTKLEDSAMYFCASSDRWGVRTGELFFGEGSRLTVL.

The chain couples TRBV5-6 to TRBJ2-2; TRBD1 might be the D (6 bases). This CDR3 region has 15 residues. Germline values: CDR1 SGHDT, CDR2 YYEEEE. With 5 bases removed from V and 7 bases from J, the gap between germline ends came to 18 bases. The CDR3 DNA reads TGTGCCAGCAGTTCAACAGACAGGTACGACGGGGAGCTGTTTTTT. Amino acids: CASSSTDRYDGELFF.

This sequence joins TRBV5-5 and TRBJ1-1; D unclear. The ends were cut back, 0 bases at V and 0 bases at J, with 6 bases in the middle. This CDR3 region has 14 residues. Per the germline V gene, CDR1 is SGHKS and CDR2 is YYEKEE (reference sequence). The chain's CDR3 is CASSLAAMNTEAFF. CDR3 in DNA: TGTGCCAGCAGCTTGGCAGCGATGAACACTGAAGCTTTCTTT. The full variable domain, its missing parts supplied by reference TRBV5-5 and TRBJ1-1, is DAGVTQSPTHLIKTRGQQVTLRCSPISGHKSVSWYQQVLGQGPQFIFQYYEKEERGRGNFPDRFSARQFPNYSSELNVNALLLGDSALYLCASSLAAMNTEAFFGQGTRLTVV.

The J gene is TRBJ1-1, the V gene TRBV6-6; perhaps TRBD1 as D (6 bases). This CDR3 spans 15 amino acids. CDR1 is MNHNY, CDR2 SVGAGI, per germline (reference sequence). V was trimmed by 6 bases and J by 1 base, leaving 15 bases between them. DNA for the CDR3: TGTGCCAGCAGCTCTCCGGGACATAAGAACACTGAAGCTTTCTTT. This codes for CASSSPGHKNTEAFF.

This clone occurred a few times. This chain connects TRBV5-1 to TRBJ1-1; 10 bases align to TRBD1. J was trimmed by 10 bases and V by 3 bases; bases with no gene match: 6. This CDR3 comprises 13 residues. Germline-derived CDR1 and CDR2 are SGHRS and YFSETQ. The CDR3 spells CASSSGTGATAFF. The DNA for the CDR3 is TGCGCCAGCAGCTCTGGGACAGGGGCGACAGCTTTCTTT.

This chain uses TRBV7-2 with TRBJ2-7; D perhaps matches TRBD2 (6 bases). V lost 3 bases, J lost 4 bases, and 13 bases lay in between. This CDR3 comprises 14 residues. Germline V gene data show CDR1 as SGHTA and CDR2 as FQGNSA. The CDR3 nucleotides are TGTGCCAGCAGCTTCGGACGGGGGTCTTACGAGCAGTACTTC. The encoded protein is CASSFGRGSYEQYF. The complete variable domain, with remaining parts taken from reference TRBV7-2 and TRBJ2-7, reads GAGVSQSPSNKVTEKGKDVELRCDPISGHTALYWYRQSLGQGLEFLIYFQGNSAPDKSGLPSDRFSAERTGGSVSTLTIQRTQQEDSAVYLCASSFGRGSYEQYFGPGTRLTVT.

The V and J genes are TRBV27 and TRBJ2-2; TRBD2 agrees at 10 bases. The CDR3 runs to 19 residues. V gave up 3 bases and J gave up 1 base; unmatched junction bases: 11. Germline values: CDR1 MNHEY, CDR2 SMNVEV (reference sequence). The CDR3 DNA sequence: TGTGCCAGCAGTTTCCGGGGGGGTAGCGGGGGGATGAACACCGGGGAGCTGTTTTTT. Its protein is CASSFRGGSGGMNTGELFF.

This clone turned up a few times. The chain's CDR3 is CASSQPRGMNTGELFF. Written as DNA, the CDR3 is TGTGCCAGCAGCCAGCCGCGGGGGATGAACACCGGGGAGCTGTTTTTT. The chain has TRBV7-2 and TRBJ2-2; 7 bases line up with TRBD2. Germline V gives CDR1 SGHTA, CDR2 FQGNSA. CDR3 size: 16 residues. V lost 5 bases to trimming and J lost 1 base; unmatched junction nucleotides: 7. Variable domain in full (rest from reference TRBV7-2 and TRBJ2-2): GAGVSQSPSNKVTEKGKDVELRCDPISGHTALYWYRQSLGQGLEFLIYFQGNSAPDKSGLPSDRFSAERTGGSVSTLTIQRTQQEDSAVYLCASSQPRGMNTGELFFGEGSRLTVL.

The V gene is TRBV13, the J gene TRBJ1-1; D ambiguous. Looked up from germline, CDR1 is PRHDT and CDR2 is FYEKMQ (reference sequence). Trimming took off 2 bases at V and 10 bases at J, with 8 bases between the two ends. The CDR3 runs 11 residues. DNA for the CDR3: TGTGCCAGCAGCTTAAGCCGGGTAGCTTTCTTT. Its protein is CASSLSRVAFF. Complete variable domain (other parts from reference TRBV13 and TRBJ1-1): AAGVIQSPRHLIKEKRETATLKCYPIPRHDTVYWYQQGPGQDPQFLISFYEKMQSDKGSIPDRFSAQQFSDYHSELNMSSLELGDSALYFCASSLSRVAFFGQGTRLTVV.

The V gene is TRBV4-1, the J gene TRBJ1-3; 7 nucleotides line up with TRBD1. This CDR3 contains 15 residues. CDR1 is MGHRA, CDR2 YSYEKL, per germline. V was pared by 1 base and J by 2 bases, with 2 bases of the junction left unmatched. This CDR3 reads CASSQVQGAGNTIYF. The DNA for the CDR3 is TGCGCCAGCAGCCAAGTCCAGGGGGCTGGAAACACCATATATTTT.

This clone was seen only a few times. The chain combines TRBV9 with TRBJ1-2; 8 bases agree with TRBD1. Germline V CDR1 and CDR2: SGDLS, YYNGEE. V lost 1 base, J lost 7 bases, and 6 bases stayed unmatched. There are 14 residues in the CDR3. The chain's CDR3 is CASSVNQGAGGYTF. CDR3 sequence (DNA): TGTGCCAGCAGCGTAAATCAGGGGGCGGGTGGCTACACCTTC.